Below are 8 T cell receptor beta chains sequenced from a single sample in a study of spatial heterogeneity in lung cancer. Described time point: sample taken at primary tumor resection. TCRdb reanalysed the 5' RACE reads using MiXCR and keeps one entry per CDR3 protein. In the table there are 35,000 to 40,000 distinct CDR3 sequences, less than 9% of which are singletons. This specimen was PBMCs, taken at surgery. The receptors here all came from a female donor with early-stage non-small cell lung cancer.

In nucleotides, the CDR3 is TGTGCCAGCAGCCCCCCCGGGGTCTACGAGCAGTACTTC. Translated: CASSPPGVYEQYF. V gene TRBV12-3 or TRBV12-4 combines with J gene TRBJ2-7; the D gene is possibly TRBD2 (5 bases). The length of the CDR3 is 13 residues. Trimming removed 6 bases at V and 3 bases at J, with 12 bases between.

This clonotype came up many times. This chain uses TRBV24-1 with TRBJ1-1; D gene uncertain. Germline values: CDR1 KGHDR, CDR2 SFDVKD. The CDR3 extends over 13 amino acids. V was shortened by 10 bases and J by 1 base, with 12 bases between the two germline ends. CDR3 loop: CATTDGWNTEAFF. CDR3 sequence (DNA): TGTGCCACAACGGACGGCTGGAACACTGAAGCTTTCTTT.

This clonotype was detected many times. The chain links TRBV5-4 to TRBJ2-5, with D perhaps matching TRBD1 or TRBD2 (5 bases each). V was clipped by 2 bases and J by 5 bases, with 13 bases between them. This CDR3 is built from 14 residues. Germline CDR1 SGHNT, CDR2 YYREEE (reference sequence). DNA for the CDR3: TGTGCCAGCAGCTTATTCGGGGCAGGGGAGACCCAGTACTTC. Translating gives CASSLFGAGETQYF.

This clonotype was detected many times. The rearrangement links TRBV28 to TRBJ2-7; no reliable D call. CDR1 MDHEN and CDR2 SYDVKM come from the germline V gene. V was cut by 2 bases and J by 0 bases, with 5 bases left in between. The CDR3 sequence is 13 residues long. The CDR3 loop reads CASSLRVSYEQYF. The CDR3 DNA reads TGTGCCAGCAGTTTACGTGTCTCCTACGAGCAGTACTTC.

This clonotype was seen a few times. This rearrangement joins TRBV7-6 to TRBJ2-2, with D possibly TRBD1 on 6 matching bases. Germline assignment: CDR1 SGHVS and CDR2 FNYEAQ. The CDR3 is made up of 15 amino acids. Trimming shortened V by 5 bases and J by 4 bases, and 14 bases separated the two germline ends. The CDR3 loop is CASSVDRGGTGELFF. CDR3 nucleotides: TGTGCCAGCAGCGTGGACAGAGGGGGCACCGGGGAGCTGTTTTTT. The full variable domain, in which reference TRBV7-6 and TRBJ2-2 provide the parts outside the CDR3, is GAGVSQSPRYKVTKRGQDVALRCDPISGHVSLYWYRQALGQGPEFLTYFNYEAQQDKSGLPNDRFSAERPEGSISTLTIQRTEQRDSAMYRCASSVDRGGTGELFFGEGSRLTVL.

This clonotype was found many times. The V gene is TRBV7-8, the J gene TRBJ1-5; no clear D gene. Germline V gives CDR1 SGHVS, CDR2 FQNEAQ. This CDR3 contains 12 residues. Trimming cost V 5 bases and J 5 bases, with 7 bases left between them. The CDR3 region is CASSHFDQPQHF. CDR3 in DNA: TGTGCCAGCAGCCATTTCGATCAGCCCCAGCATTTT.

This clonotype came up many times. This chain connects TRBV6-5 to TRBJ2-3; D uncertain. The V gene's germline CDR1 is MNHEY and CDR2 SVGAGI. V was pared by 4 bases and J by 3 bases, with 11 bases between. The CDR3 covers 14 residues. This chain's CDR3 is CASSLTDRTDTQYF. In DNA form, the CDR3 reads TGTGCCAGCAGTTTAACGGACCGGACAGATACGCAGTATTTT.

This clonotype appeared many times. The V gene is TRBV10-2, the J gene TRBJ2-7, with D possibly matching TRBD2 (6 bases). This CDR3 region has 12 residues. Germline lookup yields CDR1 WSHSY and CDR2 SAAADI. V was shortened by 6 bases and J by 4 bases, with 10 bases between the two germline ends. The DNA for the CDR3 is TGCGCCAGCAGGGGGACTGATTACGAGCAGTACTTC. Amino acid sequence: CASRGTDYEQYF.